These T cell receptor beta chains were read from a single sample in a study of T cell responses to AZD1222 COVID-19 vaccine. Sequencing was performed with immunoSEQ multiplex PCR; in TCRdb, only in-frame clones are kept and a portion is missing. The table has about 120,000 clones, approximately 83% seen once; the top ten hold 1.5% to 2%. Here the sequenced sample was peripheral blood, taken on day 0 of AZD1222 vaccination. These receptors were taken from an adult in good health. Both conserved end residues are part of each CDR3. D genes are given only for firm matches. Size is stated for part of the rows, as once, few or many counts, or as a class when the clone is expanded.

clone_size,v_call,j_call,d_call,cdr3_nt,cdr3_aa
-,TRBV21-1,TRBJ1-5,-,TGTGCCAGCAGCCTCCGGACAGGGCGGGTTTTCCAGCCCCAGCATTTT,CASSLRTGRVFQPQHF
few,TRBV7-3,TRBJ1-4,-,TGTGCCAGCAGCTTAACGGGGGGGTTTAATGAAAAACTGTTTTTT,CASSLTGGFNEKLFF
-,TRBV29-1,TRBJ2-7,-,TGCAGCGTTGTAGTTGGATTAGCGCACTACTTC,CSVVVGLAHYF
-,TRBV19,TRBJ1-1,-,TGTGCCAGTAGTCCAGAGCTGAACACTGAAGCTTTCTTT,CASSPELNTEAFF
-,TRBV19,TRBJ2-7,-,TGTGCCAGTAGTATTCGGGCGGGACAGTTCTACGAGCAGTACTTC,CASSIRAGQFYEQYF
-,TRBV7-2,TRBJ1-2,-,TGTGCCAGCAGCTTAATAAGTGGCTACACCTTC,CASSLISGYTF
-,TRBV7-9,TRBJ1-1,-,TGTGCCAGCAGCTCCTATAGGGAAGGGGCGGGGGCTTTCTTT,CASSSYREGAGAFF
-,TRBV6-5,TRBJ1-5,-,TGTGCCACCGCGTTCGGGAAATCGGGCAATCAGCCCCAGCATTTT,CATAFGKSGNQPQHF
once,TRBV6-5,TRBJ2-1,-,TGTGCCAGCACCGGAGGGGGAGGGAACAATGAGCAGTTCTTC,CASTGGGGNNEQFF
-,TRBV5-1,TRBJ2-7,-,TGCGCCAGCAGCATGCGACACTATGGTGACGAGCAGTACTTC,CASSMRHYGDEQYF
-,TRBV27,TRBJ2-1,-,TGTGCCAGCAGTGCAGGGCTCGGGAGCAATGAGCAGTTCTTC,CASSAGLGSNEQFF
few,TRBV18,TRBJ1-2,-,TGTGCCAGCTCACCACCAGAGGGGAACTATGGCTACACCTTC,CASSPPEGNYGYTF
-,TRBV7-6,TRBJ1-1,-,TGTGCCAGCAGCTTAGAGCGGACGAACACTGAAGCTTTCTTT,CASSLERTNTEAFF
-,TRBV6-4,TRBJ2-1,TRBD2,TGTGCCAGCAGTGATTCATTAGCGGGGGACCACAATGAGCAGTTCTTC,CASSDSLAGDHNEQFF
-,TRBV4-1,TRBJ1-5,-,TGCGCCAGCAGCCAAGAAGCAGGGGTGGGCAATCAGCCCCAGCATTTT,CASSQEAGVGNQPQHF
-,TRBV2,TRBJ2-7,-,TGTGCCAGCACGGTATTCGGCGAGCAGTACTTC,CASTVFGEQYF
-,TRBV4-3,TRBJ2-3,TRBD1,TGCGCCAGCAGCTCCCGACAGGGGGCGCCCCCAGATACGCAGTATTTT,CASSSRQGAPPDTQYF
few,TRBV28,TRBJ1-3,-,TGTGCCAGCAGTAGTGGAACCATATATTTT,CASSSGTIYF
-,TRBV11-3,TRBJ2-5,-,TGTGCCAGCAGCCCCGAGTGGAGGACCCAAGAGACCCAGTACTTC,CASSPEWRTQETQYF
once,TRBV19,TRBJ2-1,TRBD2,TGTGCCAGTAGCTCCTTGACTAGCTGGTATGAGCAGTTCTTC,CASSSLTSWYEQFF
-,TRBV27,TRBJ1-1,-,TGTGCCAGCAGTTCACATGTGGGGGTGCAATTGGAAGCTTTCTTT,CASSSHVGVQLEAFF
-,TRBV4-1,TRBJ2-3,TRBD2,TGCGCCAGCAGCTTGCGACTAGCGGGAGGGCAGGCAGATACGCAGTATTTT,CASSLRLAGGQADTQYF
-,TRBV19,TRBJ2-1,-,TGTGCCAGTAGTATTAGCCTATCATCCTACAATGAGCAGTTCTTC,CASSISLSSYNEQFF
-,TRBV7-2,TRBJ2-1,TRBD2,TGTGCCAGCAGCTTTGGCGGGAGGGGGTCCAATGAGCAGTTCTTC,CASSFGGRGSNEQFF
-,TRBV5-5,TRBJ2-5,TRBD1,TGTGCCAGCAGTCCCCAGTGGGGACAGGAAGAGACCCAGTACTTC,CASSPQWGQEETQYF
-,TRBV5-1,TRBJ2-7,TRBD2,TGCGCCAGCAGCAAAACTAGCGGGGGTGACTACGAGCAGTACTTC,CASSKTSGGDYEQYF
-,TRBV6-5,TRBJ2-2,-,TGTGCCAGCAGTTACTCACGCACCGGGGAGCTGTTTTTT,CASSYSRTGELFF
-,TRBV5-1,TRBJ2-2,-,TGCGCCAGCAGCGGGACGGGGAAAGGCACCGGGGAGCTGTTTTTT,CASSGTGKGTGELFF
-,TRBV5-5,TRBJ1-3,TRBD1,TGTGCCAGCAGCTGGACAGGGTTCAACACCATATATTTT,CASSWTGFNTIYF
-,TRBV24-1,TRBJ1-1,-,TGTGCCACCAGTGATTCCGGGACCCACAAGGGAGCTTTCTTT,CATSDSGTHKGAFF
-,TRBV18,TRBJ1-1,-,TGTGCCAGCTCACCACCGTTGCGGCTGAACACTGAAGCTTTCTTT,CASSPPLRLNTEAFF
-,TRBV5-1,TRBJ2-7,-,TGCGCCAGCAGCTTTGGAGGGGGGACCTACGAGCAGTACTTC,CASSFGGGTYEQYF
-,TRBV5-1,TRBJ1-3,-,TGCGCCAGCAGCTTGGCAGGGGTTGGAAACACCATATATTTT,CASSLAGVGNTIYF
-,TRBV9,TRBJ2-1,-,TGTGCCAGCAGCGTGTTGGGGGAGACCTACAATGAGCAGTTCTTC,CASSVLGETYNEQFF
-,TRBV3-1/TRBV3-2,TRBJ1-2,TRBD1,TGTGCCAGCAGCTCGGGACAGAGCTATGGCTACACCTTC,CASSSGQSYGYTF
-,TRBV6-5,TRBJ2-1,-,TGTGCCAGCAAGAGGGGACCCAATGAGCAGTTCTTC,CASKRGPNEQFF
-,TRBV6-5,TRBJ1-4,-,TGTGCCAGCAGTTTCGGACGGTTGAATGAAAAACTGTTTTTT,CASSFGRLNEKLFF
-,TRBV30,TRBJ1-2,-,TGTGCCTGGAGGCCTCCGGGGATCGATGGCTACACCTTC,CAWRPPGIDGYTF
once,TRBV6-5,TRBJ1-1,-,TGTGCCACCCCCGGAGGGACCCAGGGAACTGAAGCTTTCTTT,CATPGGTQGTEAFF
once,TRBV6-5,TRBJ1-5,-,TGTGCCACGGTCCCAGGAGGCAATCAGCCCCAGCATTTT,CATVPGGNQPQHF
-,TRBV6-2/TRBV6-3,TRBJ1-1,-,TGTGCCAGCAGTTATTTGGAGGGGGGGAACACTGAAGCTTTCTTT,CASSYLEGGNTEAFF
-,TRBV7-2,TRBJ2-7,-,TGTGCCAGCAGCTTAGGTTTATTAGCGGAAGGAGGCGGCTTAGACTTC,CASSLGLLAEGGGLDF
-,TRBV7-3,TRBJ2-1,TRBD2,TGTGCCAGCAGCTTGAGACTAGCGGGGGGCAGATACAATGAGCAGTTCTTC,CASSLRLAGGRYNEQFF
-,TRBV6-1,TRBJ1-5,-,TGTGCCAGCAGTGAGACCCGGTTCAATCAGCCCCAGCATTTT,CASSETRFNQPQHF
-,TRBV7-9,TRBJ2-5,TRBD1,TGTGCCACAGGGGGCCCTGAGGGGACCCAGTACTTC,CATGGPEGTQYF
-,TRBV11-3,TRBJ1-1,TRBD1,TGTGCCAGCAGCTTCAGGGGACAGGGGCGAGCTTTCTTT,CASSFRGQGRAFF
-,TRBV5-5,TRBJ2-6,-,TGTGCCAGCAGCTTTTGGACGGCGAACTCTGGGGCCAACGTCCTGACTTTC,CASSFWTANSGANVLTF
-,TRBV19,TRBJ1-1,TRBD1,TGTGCCAGTACCCATATAGACAGGGGCATGAACACTGAAGCTTTCTTT,CASTHIDRGMNTEAFF
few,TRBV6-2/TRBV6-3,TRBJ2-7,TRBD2,TGTGCCAGCAGCCCCCAGCTAGCGGGAGGACTCTACGAGCAGTACTTC,CASSPQLAGGLYEQYF
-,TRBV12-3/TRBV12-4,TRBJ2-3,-,TGTGCCAGCAGTTTGAGCACAGATACGCAGTATTTT,CASSLSTDTQYF
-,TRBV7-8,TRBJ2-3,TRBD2,TGTGCCAGCAGCTTTCTAGCGGGGGGAACAGATACGCAGTATTTT,CASSFLAGGTDTQYF
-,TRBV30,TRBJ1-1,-,TGTGCCTGGAGACCCGCAGTCTCCCCTACTGAAGCTTTCTTT,CAWRPAVSPTEAFF